Detailed here is one T cell receptor (beta chain). TCRdb's copy holds only in-frame clones and misses some; the assay was immunoSEQ multiplex PCR. The table records about 190,000 clones, about three quarters of them present only once. The record originates from a study of blood T cell repertoires in COVID-19. V shed 3 bases and J shed 6 bases, with 15 bases lying between them. CDR1 is MNHEY and CDR2 is SVGAGI in the germline V gene. The CDR3 covers 15 residues. The sample taken for sequencing was peripheral blood. The source is an elderly woman with active or convalescent COVID-19. This chain connects TRBV6-5 to TRBJ2-4; D not resolved. CDR3 protein: CASSYNPEGGNIQYF. CDR3 nucleotides: TGTGCCAGCAGTTATAATCCGGAAGGCGGAAACATTCAGTACTTC.